This is a list of T cell receptor beta chains from one sample in a study of T cell responses to AZD1222 COVID-19 vaccine. Sequencing was performed with immunoSEQ multiplex PCR; in TCRdb, only in-frame clones are kept and a portion is missing. Here the sample spans about 120,000 clones, 92% being singletons. Sample: peripheral blood, taken on day 0 of AZD1222 vaccination. The receptors stem from an adult in good health. Both conserved end residues are part of each CDR3. D genes are given only for firm matches. Rows may omit the clone size; those that give it use once, few, many or a size class.

V gene,clone size,J gene,D gene,CDR3 DNA,CDR3 protein
TRBV29-1,-,TRBJ2-1,TRBD1,TGCAGCGTGGGCATACAGGGGCCTGAGCAGTTCTTC,CSVGIQGPEQFF
TRBV2,-,TRBJ2-3,-,TGTGCCAGCAGGGTTGGCGGAGGGCCAACAGATACGCAGTATTTT,CASRVGGGPTDTQYF
TRBV14,-,TRBJ2-3,-,TGTGCCAGCAGCCAAGTTCAACGAGCCCGCACAGATACGCAGTATTTT,CASSQVQRARTDTQYF
TRBV5-1,-,TRBJ1-1,-,TGCGCCAGCAGCTGGAGAGGACAGTTGAACACTGAAGCTTTCTTT,CASSWRGQLNTEAFF
TRBV9,-,TRBJ1-2,-,TGTGCCAGCAGCGTAGGTGAGGGACTAGGTGGCTACACCTTC,CASSVGEGLGGYTF
TRBV29-1,-,TRBJ1-2,-,TGCAGCGTGGGACAACCGGGGGACTATGGCTACACCTTC,CSVGQPGDYGYTF
TRBV9,-,TRBJ2-1,-,TGTGCCAGCAGCGTAGCAGGCGGGTGGGATGAGCAGTTCTTC,CASSVAGGWDEQFF
TRBV11-2,-,TRBJ1-2,-,TGTGCCAGCAGAGCTGCAGGTCCCGGCTATGGCTACACCTTC,CASRAAGPGYGYTF
TRBV9,once,TRBJ1-4,-,TGTGCCAGCAGCGGGTTGGGGGTAGGAGAAAAACTGTTTTTT,CASSGLGVGEKLFF
TRBV27,-,TRBJ1-6,TRBD1,TGTGCCAGCAGTTTAGTACAGGGGAATTCACCCCTCCACTTT,CASSLVQGNSPLHF
TRBV5-5,-,TRBJ1-4,-,TGTGCCAGCAGCTTGATTCCGACAGTTCTTCTTAATGAAAAACTGTTTTTT,CASSLIPTVLLNEKLFF
TRBV2,-,TRBJ1-1,-,TGTGCCAGCAGTGAAGCCCCTCAGACAGGAAGTACTGAAGCTTTCTTT,CASSEAPQTGSTEAFF
TRBV19,-,TRBJ1-5,-,TGTGCCAGTAGTACATTTTGGTCCGAACGCAGTCAGCCCCAGCATTTT,CASSTFWSERSQPQHF
TRBV9,once,TRBJ1-1,-,TGTGCCAGCAGCCCCCAAACAACAGGGAACACTGAAGCTTTCTTT,CASSPQTTGNTEAFF
TRBV7-2,-,TRBJ1-3,-,TGTGCCAGCAGCATAAACTCGGGAGGGCGTAAAGGAAACACCATATATTTT,CASSINSGGRKGNTIYF
TRBV6-5,-,TRBJ2-1,-,TGTGCCAGCAGCCTCGGGCCCTACAATGAGCAGTTCTTC,CASSLGPYNEQFF
TRBV4-3,once,TRBJ1-2,TRBD1,TGCGCCAGCAGCCTTATAACCGGGACAGGGTTGGGTGGCTACACCTTC,CASSLITGTGLGGYTF
TRBV7-9,-,TRBJ1-1,-,TGTGCCAGCAGCTCGCAGGAATTTAACACTGAAGCTTTCTTT,CASSSQEFNTEAFF
TRBV25-1,-,TRBJ1-1,-,TGTGCCAGCAGTGATACGAGTGTGAGGAACACTGAAGCTTTCTTT,CASSDTSVRNTEAFF
TRBV28,-,TRBJ2-7,-,TGTGCCAGCAGTTTGACGGCGGGGCGAGCCTACGAGCAGTACTTC,CASSLTAGRAYEQYF
TRBV28,-,TRBJ2-7,TRBD2,TGTGCCAGCAGCTTTAGCGGGGTCTCCTACGAGCAGTACTTC,CASSFSGVSYEQYF
TRBV5-1,-,TRBJ2-7,-,TGCGCCAGCAGCTTGGAGTCTTACGAGCAGTACTTC,CASSLESYEQYF
TRBV2,-,TRBJ1-2,TRBD1,TGTGCCAGCAGTAAAGAACAGGGGGAAAGCTATGGCTACACCTTC,CASSKEQGESYGYTF
TRBV6-1,-,TRBJ1-6,-,TGTGCCAGCAGTGACAGGGAGAGAGGGTCACCCCTCCACTTT,CASSDRERGSPLHF
TRBV9,-,TRBJ1-2,-,TGTGCCAGCAGCGTGGAGGGGAACTATGGCTACACCTTC,CASSVEGNYGYTF
TRBV30,-,TRBJ2-7,TRBD2,TGTGCCTGCTCGACTAGCGGGAGCCACGAGCAGTACTTC,CACSTSGSHEQYF
TRBV7-8,-,TRBJ1-1,TRBD1,TGTGCCAGCAGCTTAGGACAGGGGTCCATGAACACTGAAGCTTTCTTT,CASSLGQGSMNTEAFF
TRBV28,-,TRBJ2-2,TRBD2,TGTGCCAGCAATTCAGCGGGAGTCGGGACCGGGGAGCTGTTTTTT,CASNSAGVGTGELFF
TRBV15,-,TRBJ2-2,TRBD2,TGTGCCACCGGGGGACTAGCGGGATTTAACACCGGGGAGCTGTTTTTT,CATGGLAGFNTGELFF
TRBV5-1,-,TRBJ2-3,TRBD2,TGCGCCAGCAGCGTTGGACTAGCGGGGGCCCGCACAGATACGCAGTATTTT,CASSVGLAGARTDTQYF
TRBV7-2,-,TRBJ1-3,-,TGTGCCAGCAGCCCCATTGGGTCTGGAAACACCATATATTTT,CASSPIGSGNTIYF
TRBV19,-,TRBJ2-7,-,TGTGCCAGTAGTATAGTTCCATCGGGGGCCACGGGCCGCTACGAGCAGTACTTC,CASSIVPSGATGRYEQYF
TRBV7-2,-,TRBJ2-7,TRBD2,TGTGCCAGCAGCTTAAGGGCTAGCGGGAACGAGCAGTACTTC,CASSLRASGNEQYF
TRBV18,-,TRBJ1-5,-,TGTGCCAGCTCAGCAGCTAACAATCAGCCCCAGCATTTT,CASSAANNQPQHF
TRBV7-6,-,TRBJ1-5,-,TGTGCCAGCAGCCCCTCGGACGGACGTTATAGCAATCAGCCCCAGCATTTT,CASSPSDGRYSNQPQHF
TRBV20-1,-,TRBJ1-2,-,TGCAGTTTCCTTTATTATGGCTACACCTTC,CSFLYYGYTF
TRBV3-1/TRBV3-2,-,TRBJ1-6,-,TGTGCCAGCAGCCAAGATCTGGGAGGTTCACCCCTCCACTTT,CASSQDLGGSPLHF
TRBV6-1,-,TRBJ1-2,TRBD1,TGTGCCAGCAGTGAGAAGGACAGGGCCCCCTATGGCTACACCTTC,CASSEKDRAPYGYTF
TRBV5-3,-,TRBJ1-1,-,TGTGCCAGAAGGCGACCTCCCGGGGGGACTGAAGCTTTCTTT,CARRRPPGGTEAFF
TRBV7-6,-,TRBJ1-1,TRBD1,TGTGCCAGCAGCCCGAGGGGACAGGCGAACACTGAAGCTTTCTTT,CASSPRGQANTEAFF
TRBV5-1,-,TRBJ2-1,TRBD1,TGCGCCAGCAGCCGGGACAGCCTCAATGAGCAGTTCTTC,CASSRDSLNEQFF
TRBV20-1,-,TRBJ1-1,TRBD1,TGCAGTGCTAGTTCCGCCGGGACAGGGAGGGTCACTGAAGCTTTCTTT,CSASSAGTGRVTEAFF
TRBV18,once,TRBJ1-5,-,TGTGCCAGCTCACCACCGGGTACACCCGGAGCATATAGCAATCAGCCCCAGCATTTT,CASSPPGTPGAYSNQPQHF
TRBV12-3/TRBV12-4,-,TRBJ1-2,-,TGTGCCAGCAGTCCCCCAGGGATCTATGGCTACACCTTC,CASSPPGIYGYTF
TRBV2,-,TRBJ1-1,-,TGTGCCAGCAGTGAAATGGCAGCCAGGGCGGCTTTCTTT,CASSEMAARAAFF
TRBV6-2/TRBV6-3,-,TRBJ2-7,-,TGTGCCAGCAGTTACTTTGGGAACTCCTACGAGCAGTACTTC,CASSYFGNSYEQYF
TRBV5-1,-,TRBJ2-3,TRBD1,TGCGCCAGCAGCTTGGAGGACAGGGGGCCTGATACGCAGTATTTT,CASSLEDRGPDTQYF
TRBV3-1/TRBV3-2,-,TRBJ2-1,-,TGTGCCAGCAGCCAAGATTCAGCTTACAATGAGCAGTTCTTC,CASSQDSAYNEQFF
TRBV6-6,-,TRBJ1-3,-,TGTGCCAGCATGGTTGGGGCTGGAAACACCATATATTTT,CASMVGAGNTIYF
TRBV9,-,TRBJ1-1,TRBD1,TGTGCCAGCAGCGGACCACAGGGGGGAGCTTTCTTT,CASSGPQGGAFF
TRBV28,-,TRBJ1-6,TRBD1,TGTGCCAGCAGTTCTGGGACAGGGAATTCACCCCTCCACTTT,CASSSGTGNSPLHF
TRBV7-2,-,TRBJ2-7,-,TGTGCCAGCAGCTTAGATTACAGAGCCTACGAGCAGTACTTC,CASSLDYRAYEQYF